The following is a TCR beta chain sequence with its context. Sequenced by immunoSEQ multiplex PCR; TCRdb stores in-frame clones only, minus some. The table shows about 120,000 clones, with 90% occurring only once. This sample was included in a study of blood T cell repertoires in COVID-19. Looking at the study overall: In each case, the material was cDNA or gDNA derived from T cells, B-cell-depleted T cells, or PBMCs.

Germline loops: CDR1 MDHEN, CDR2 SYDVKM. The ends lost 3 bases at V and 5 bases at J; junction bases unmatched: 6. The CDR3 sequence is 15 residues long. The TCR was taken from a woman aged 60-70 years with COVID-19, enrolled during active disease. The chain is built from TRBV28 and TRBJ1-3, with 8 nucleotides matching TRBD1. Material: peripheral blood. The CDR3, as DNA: TGTGCCAGCAGTTTTTCGACAGGGGTTAGAAACACCATATATTTT. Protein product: CASSFSTGVRNTIYF.